This TCR beta chain was captured in a study of blood T cells in healthy people across ages. General observations from the study: A strong correlation was found between TCR beta diversity and the percentage of naive T cells.

With respect to this clonotype: Its target is not known.

The study isolated at least 6.5 million PBMCs from each sample. Extracted total RNA amounted to at least 5.5 micrograms for each sample. Together with a sample-barcoded 5' primer, a J-beta primer mix was included in a second PCR lasting about 6 to 11 cycles. TCRdb re-analysed the 5' RACE reads in MiXCR, keeping a single row per CDR3 protein. This sample has roughly 500,000 distinct CDR3 sequences, with 20% to 30% found just once. This sample was shared with a second study, whose subject was T cells of mothers and their children. That work states: Reads recorded for TCR beta CDR3 numbered over 9.5 million per mother and roughly 2.7 million per child.

The sample was blood. This TCR came from a boy aged 10-17 years in good health.

Written as DNA, the CDR3 is TGTGCCAGCAGTTCTCGGGACCCTTATTTGGAAAAACTGTTTTTT. Translated: CASSSRDPYLEKLFF. The chain is built from TRBV27 and TRBJ1-4; tentatively, D is TRBD1 (5 bases). Trimming removed 4 bases at V and 8 bases at J, with 17 bases between. There are 15 residues in the CDR3. Germline CDR1 MNHEY, CDR2 SMNVEV (reference sequence).